Presented here are 30 T cell receptor beta chains from one specimen sequenced in a study of blood T cells in healthy people across ages. PCR was performed a second time for about 7 to 12 cycles using a sample-barcoded 5' primer and a J-beta primer mix. MiXCR, run by TCRdb on the 5' RACE reads, gives a single entry per CDR3 protein. The sample includes roughly 500,000 distinct CDR3 sequences, 25% to 30% of them seen just once. Material: blood. The receptor source for this set is a woman in her 70s in good health.

The rearrangement joins TRBV5-1 to TRBJ2-1; the D is unclear. This CDR3 comprises 14 residues. Trimming took 2 bases from V and 0 from J, leaving 6 bases between them. Germline V gives CDR1 SGHRS, CDR2 YFSETQ. CDR3 coding DNA: TGCGCCAGCAGCTTAAGGGCCTCCTACAATGAGCAGTTCTTC. Translated, it gives CASSLRASYNEQFF.

This clonotype was detected a few times. The chain recombines TRBV2 with TRBJ2-4; 10 bases agree with TRBD2. The CDR3 contains 14 residues. Germline-derived CDR1 and CDR2 are SNHLY and FYNNEI. Germline trimming cut 6 bases from V and 8 bases from J; bases unmatched to any gene: 7. Written as DNA, the CDR3 is TGTGCCAGCAGCGACACTAGCGGGGAGGACATTCAGTACTTC. Protein: CASSDTSGEDIQYF.

The V call is TRBV6-2 or TRBV6-3, the J call TRBJ1-5; maybe TRBD1 (5 bases). CDR3 length equals 15 residues. Between the trimmed V and J ends, which lost 7 bases and 2 bases, there was a span of 15 bases. Germline assignment: CDR1 MNHEY and CDR2 SVGEGT. Here the CDR3 reads CASTQRGEGNQPQHF. Here the CDR3 DNA reads TGTGCCAGCACCCAGCGGGGGGAAGGCAATCAGCCCCAGCATTTT.

This clonotype has just a few counts. The chain carries TRBV18 and TRBJ1-2; perhaps TRBD1 as D (5 bases). V lost 3 bases and J 2 bases, leaving 10 bases between the germline ends. CDR3 size: 14 residues. Germline V gene lookup returns CDR1 KGHSH and CDR2 LQKENI. DNA of the CDR3: TGTGCCAGCTCACCGGACACCTCAAACTATGGCTACACCTTC. Translation: CASSPDTSNYGYTF.

V is TRBV6-5 and J is TRBJ2-5; unclear D gene. Trimming stripped 0 bases from V and 5 bases from J, with 13 bases between. This CDR3 has 15 amino acids. Germline V gives CDR1 MNHEY, CDR2 SVGAGI. CDR3 residues: CASSYSGQSAETQYF. CDR3 DNA sequence: TGTGCCAGCAGTTACTCTGGGCAGTCCGCGGAGACCCAGTACTTC.

The J gene is TRBJ2-5, the V gene TRBV3-1; the match to TRBD2 covers 7 bases. Germline CDR1 is LGHDT and CDR2 is YNNKEL (reference sequence). Trimming at V came to 1 base and at J to 5 bases, leaving 7 bases not matched to a gene. This CDR3 spans 15 amino acids. CDR3 loop: CASSQGDYYLETQYF. Here the CDR3 DNA reads TGTGCCAGCAGCCAAGGGGACTACTATCTGGAGACCCAGTACTTC.

The chain has TRBV9 and TRBJ2-7; 13 positions match TRBD2. Germline V lookup: CDR1 SGDLS, CDR2 YYNGEE. The CDR3 sequence is 16 residues long. The trim removed 4 bases at V and 6 bases at J, leaving 10 bases unmatched. The CDR3 spells CASSPQTSGGYGEQYF. The DNA for the CDR3 is TGTGCCAGCAGCCCACAGACTAGCGGGGGGTATGGCGAGCAGTACTTC.

The CDR3 nucleotides are TGTGCCAGCAGCACGGGACTAGCGGGAGTACGGGAGACCCAGTACTTC. Residues: CASSTGLAGVRETQYF. The chain couples TRBV13 to TRBJ2-5; 14 nucleotides agree with TRBD2. Germline lookup yields CDR1 PRHDT and CDR2 FYEKMQ (reference sequence). CDR3 length: 16 residues. Trimming at V came to 5 bases and at J to 5 bases, leaving 7 bases not matched to a gene.

This clonotype was recorded a few times. The CDR3: CASSSPYTVGDTQYF. The CDR3 nucleotides read TGTGCCAGCAGCTCCCCTTACACCGTGGGAGATACGCAGTATTTT. V is TRBV7-9 and J is TRBJ2-3; no clear D. The germline V gene encodes CDR1 SEHNR and CDR2 FQNEAQ (reference sequence). The CDR3 totals 15 residues. Trimming removed 4 bases from V and 5 bases from J, with 16 bases in between.

The chain links TRBV20-1 to TRBJ1-2; the D gene is possibly TRBD1 (6 bases). This CDR3 is 13 amino acids long. CDR1 and CDR2 from the germline V gene are DFQATT and SNEGSKA (reference sequence). The ends were cut back, 6 bases at V and 4 bases at J, with 15 bases in the middle. CDR3 sequence reads: CSAIRDTGYGYTF. The DNA for the CDR3 is TGCAGTGCGATCCGGGACACGGGCTATGGCTACACCTTC.

This chain links TRBV29-1 with TRBJ2-7; D is possibly TRBD1 (5 bases). V lost 3 bases to trimming and J lost 6 bases, with 15 bases between them. Per germline, CDR1 SQVTM and CDR2 ANQGSEA. There are 13 residues in the CDR3. Here the CDR3 reads CSVDRGGTLEQYV. The CDR3, as DNA: TGCAGCGTTGATAGGGGCGGAACTCTCGAGCAGTACGTC.

This clonotype was seen a handful of times. The V and J genes are TRBV4-1 and TRBJ1-5; D is possibly TRBD1 (5 bases). CDR3 length: 20 amino acids. V was cut by 0 bases and J by 1 base, with 22 bases left in between. The germline CDR1 and CDR2 sequences are MGHRA and YSYEKL. CDR3 residues: CASSQERPGTTSLSNQPQHF. The CDR3 DNA sequence: TGCGCCAGCAGCCAAGAAAGACCCGGGACGACCAGTTTAAGCAATCAGCCCCAGCATTTT.

The chain recombines TRBV11-1 with TRBJ1-1, with 7 bases identical to TRBD1. The germline V gene has CDR1 SGHAT and CDR2 FQDESV (reference sequence). This CDR3 is built from 15 residues. J lost 4 bases, V lost 5 bases, and 10 bases had no gene match. The CDR3 loop is CASSHQGRGSTEAFF. In nucleotides, the CDR3 is TGTGCCAGCAGCCACCAAGGCAGGGGGAGCACTGAAGCTTTCTTT. The variable domain in full, completed from reference TRBV11-1 and TRBJ1-1, reads EAEVAQSPRYKITEKSQAVAFWCDPISGHATLYWYRQILGQGPELLVQFQDESVVDDSQLPKDRFSAERLKGVDSTLKIQPAELGDSAMYLCASSHQGRGSTEAFFGQGTRLTVV.

The V call is TRBV20-1, the J call TRBJ1-2; D might be TRBD1 (5 bases). The CDR3 totals 12 residues. Germline CDR1 is DFQATT and CDR2 is SNEGSKA (reference sequence). Trimming removed 3 bases from V and 3 bases from J, with 8 bases in between. CDR3 loop: CSASRQYYGYTF. The CDR3 coding sequence is TGCAGTGCTAGCCGACAGTACTATGGCTACACCTTC.

This clonotype was seen a handful of times. The V gene is TRBV27, the J gene TRBJ1-4; 8 bases are a match to TRBD1. The germline gives CDR1 MNHEY, CDR2 SMNVEV (reference sequence). With V trimmed by 3 bases and J by 8 bases, 8 bases remained unmatched. The CDR3 has 15 amino acids. CDR3 coding DNA: TGTGCCAGCAGTTTGATGGGCAGGGGGCACGAAAAACTGTTTTTT. It specifies CASSLMGRGHEKLFF.

V is TRBV20-1 and J is TRBJ1-2; D gene ambiguous. Trimming left V 1 base short and J 1 base short, with 10 bases between. CDR1 is DFQATT, CDR2 SNEGSKA, per germline (reference sequence). This CDR3 has 14 residues. CDR3 residues: CSARALQVNYGYTF. The CDR3 region has the DNA TGCAGTGCTAGAGCCCTGCAGGTTAACTATGGCTACACCTTC.

This clonotype was seen a handful of times. One end of the junction does not line up with germline, which may come from a read error. The chain has TRBV6-2 or TRBV6-3 and TRBJ1-5; possible D gene TRBD1, 5 bases. This CDR3 has 15 amino acids. Per the germline V gene, CDR1 is MNHEY and CDR2 is SVGEGT. In DNA, the CDR3 is TGTGCCAGCAGTTCGGGTGCAGGGACCAATCGGCCCCAGCATTTT. It codes for CASSSGAGTNRPQHF.

This clonotype was detected a few times. The DNA for the CDR3 is TGTGCCAGCAGTTTACACAGCGAGCAGTACTTC. It encodes CASSLHSEQYF. The chain employs TRBV12-3 or TRBV12-4 and TRBJ2-7; no definite D call. V shed 2 bases and J shed 6 bases, with 5 bases lying between them. The CDR3 consists of 11 residues.

This clonotype was detected once. The chain carries TRBV5-1 and TRBJ2-1, with a possible D match to TRBD2 (5 bases). Germline CDR1 SGHRS, CDR2 YFSETQ. The CDR3 loop spans 14 amino acids. Deletions cut 0 bases from V and 3 bases from J, with 7 bases between. The CDR3 loop reads CASSLGGYYNEQFF. In DNA, the CDR3 is TGCGCCAGCAGCTTGGGCGGGTACTACAATGAGCAGTTCTTC.

J is TRBJ1-5 and V is TRBV12-5; D is undetermined. The CDR3 is 14 residues long. V lost 1 base, J lost 1 base, and 5 bases lay in between. Germline-derived CDR1 and CDR2 are LGHNT and FRNRAP. In nucleotides, the CDR3 is TGTGCTAGTGGTTTGGGGACGAGCAATCAGCCCCAGCATTTT. This sequence encodes CASGLGTSNQPQHF. Looking up the rest from reference TRBV12-5 and TRBJ1-5 gives the full variable domain: DARVTQTPRHKVTEMGQEVTMRCQPILGHNTVFWYRQTMMQGLELLAYFRNRAPLDDSGMPKDRFSAEMPDATLATLKIQPSEPRDSAVYFCASGLGTSNQPQHFGDGTRLSIL.

This clonotype was seen a handful of times. The V gene is TRBV6-2 or TRBV6-3, the J gene TRBJ2-5; D uncertain. The DNA end is a closer match to TRBJ2-1, so the J assignment may be wrong. The CDR3 is 15 residues long. The germline CDR1 and CDR2 sequences are MNHEY and SVGEGT. The CDR3 reads CASSPDPGTYNEQFF. The CDR3, as DNA: TGTGCCAGCAGCCCCGACCCGGGCACCTACAATGAGCAGTTCTTC.

The chain has TRBV7-3 and TRBJ2-1; a possible D gene is TRBD1 (5 bases). Trimming stripped 5 bases from V and 0 bases from J, with 14 bases between. This CDR3 contains 16 residues. Germline V gene lookup returns CDR1 SGHTA and CDR2 FQGTGA. This CDR3 reads CASSLQGGRSYNEQFF. In DNA, the CDR3 is TGTGCCAGCAGCCTGCAGGGCGGTCGCTCCTACAATGAGCAGTTCTTC.

This clonotype was seen a handful of times. The rearrangement uses TRBV5-1 and TRBJ1-6; 9 nucleotides line up with TRBD1. The CDR3 spans 17 residues. Germline CDR1 SGHRS, CDR2 YFSETQ. The V segment lost 4 bases and the J segment 8 bases; nucleotides outside the gene matches: 13. The CDR3 DNA sequence: TGCGCCAGCAGCCCTTATACCGTGGGACAGGGCGATTCACCCCTCCACTTT. Its protein is CASSPYTVGQGDSPLHF.

The chain carries TRBV7-2 and TRBJ2-3; possibly TRBD2 for D (6 bases). The V gene lost 1 base and the J gene lost 7 bases, with 15 bases spanning the gap. The germline CDR1 and CDR2 sequences are SGHTA and FQGNSA. The CDR3 contains 15 residues. This CDR3 reads CASSLETGVQYTQYF. CDR3 coding DNA: TGTGCCAGCAGCTTAGAAACGGGGGTTCAGTATACGCAGTATTTT.

This sequence joins TRBV3-1 and TRBJ2-1; TRBD2 agrees at 9 bases. The V segment lost 5 bases and the J segment 5 bases; nucleotides outside the gene matches: 4. The CDR3 is 14 residues long. In germline, CDR1 is LGHDT, CDR2 YNNKEL (reference sequence). This CDR3 is CASSWRGGHNEQFF. The CDR3 DNA sequence: TGTGCCAGCAGCTGGCGGGGGGGCCACAATGAGCAGTTCTTC.

The V and J genes are TRBV20-1 and TRBJ2-5, with D possibly TRBD1 on 6 matching bases. The CDR3 is 14 amino acids. CDR1 is DFQATT, CDR2 SNEGSKA, per germline (reference sequence). V shed 7 bases and J shed 5 bases, with 20 bases lying between them. In DNA, the CDR3 is TGCAGTGTCTGGGGTAGCAGGGGAGAGGAGACCCAGTACTTC. Protein sequence: CSVWGSRGEETQYF.

The chain has TRBV7-9 and TRBJ2-3; a weak D match, TRBD2 (6 bases). Deletions cut 4 bases from V and 1 base from J, with 9 bases between. CDR1 and CDR2 (germline): SEHNR, FQNEAQ (reference sequence). The CDR3 loop spans 14 amino acids. CDR3 loop: CASSWDFGTDTQYF. Written as DNA, the CDR3 is TGTGCCAGCAGCTGGGACTTTGGCACAGATACGCAGTATTTT.

This clonotype was seen at least ten times. The rearrangement links TRBV7-2 to TRBJ1-4, with D perhaps TRBD1 (5 bases). Trimming cost V 3 bases and J 4 bases, with 9 bases left between them. The V gene's germline CDR1 is SGHTA and CDR2 FQGNSA. The CDR3 consists of 14 residues. The CDR3 region is CASSLGDSNEKLFF. The DNA of the CDR3 is TGTGCCAGCAGCTTGGGGGATAGTAATGAAAAACTGTTTTTT.

V is TRBV7-9 and J is TRBJ1-4; 7 bases match TRBD1. This CDR3 contains 15 residues. Germline V CDR1 and CDR2: SEHNR, FQNEAQ (reference sequence). Unmatched junction bases numbered 7, after V lost 3 bases and J lost 6 bases. CDR3 DNA: TGTGCCAGCAGCTTGACAGGGAGGATGGATGAAAAACTGTTTTTT. Amino acid sequence: CASSLTGRMDEKLFF.

The rearrangement uses TRBV11-2 and TRBJ2-3; 9 bases fit TRBD2. This CDR3 is 13 amino acids long. The germline CDR1 and CDR2 sequences are SGHAT and FQNNGV. V was clipped by 4 bases and J by 4 bases; unmatched bases: 0. Here the CDR3 DNA reads TGTGCCAGCAGCTGGACTAGCGCAGATACGCAGTATTTT. Its translation: CASSWTSADTQYF.